This T cell receptor (beta chain) is from a study of blood T cell repertoires in COVID-19. Study overall: Acute and convalescent COVID-19 samples came from the United States, Italy and Spain. Nucleic acid was either cDNA or gDNA, and it came from T cells, B-cell-depleted T cells, or PBMCs.

Between the trimmed V and J ends, which lost 0 bases and 3 bases, there was a span of 4 bases. There are 13 residues in the CDR3. Germline values: CDR1 MNHNS, CDR2 SASEGT. Per the study methods: Amplification of reference gene primers provided the estimated nucleated cell counts. Assay: immunoSEQ multiplex PCR; the TCRdb copy retains only in-frame clones and omits some. That table gives V, J and clone size, and the DNA gave D and trimming. The table includes approximately 300,000 clones, approximately 82% detected once. The chain recombines TRBV6-1 with TRBJ2-3; D remains unclear. The source is a woman in her 50s with acute or convalescent COVID-19. The source material was peripheral blood. The CDR3: CASSEAGTDTQYF. Written as DNA, the CDR3 is TGTGCCAGCAGTGAAGCCGGGACAGATACGCAGTATTTT.